This TCR beta chain was captured in a study of cytomegalovirus exposure and HLA in healthy donors. About this clone itself: Its antigen is unknown.

Regarding the study as a whole: More than 15,000 TCR beta sequences were associated with HLA alleles at 0.05 false discovery rate in a later analysis. Later on, an analysis found that several of the most significant clusters appeared to be linked to common viral pathogens, which included parvovirus B19.

Primers: 60 Vbeta forward and 13 Jbeta reverse. This table comes from immunoSEQ multiplex PCR, and its TCRdb copy is limited to in-frame clones, with some not included. The table records under 200,000 clones, almost 75% of them present only once. This CDR3 has 13 residues. CDR1 is ENHRY and CDR2 is SYGVKD in the germline V gene. The J segment lost 1 base and the V segment lost 5 bases, leaving 1 base of the junction unmatched. Sequencing was performed on PBMCs. This TCR derives from a woman in her late teens or twenties in good health and CMV-seropositive. The chain couples TRBV10-3 to TRBJ2-7; 8 nucleotides line up with TRBD1. DNA of the CDR3: TGTGCCATCAGTAGGACAGGGTCCTACGAGCAGTACTTC. This codes for CAISRTGSYEQYF.